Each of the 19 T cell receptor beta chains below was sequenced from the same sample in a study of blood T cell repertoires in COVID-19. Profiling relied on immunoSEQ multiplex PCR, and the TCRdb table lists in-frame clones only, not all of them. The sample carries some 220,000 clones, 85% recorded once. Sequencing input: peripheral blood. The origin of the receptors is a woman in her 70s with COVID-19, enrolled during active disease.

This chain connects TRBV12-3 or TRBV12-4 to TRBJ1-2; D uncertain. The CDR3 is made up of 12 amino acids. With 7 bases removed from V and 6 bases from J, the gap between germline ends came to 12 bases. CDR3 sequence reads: CASNSLWDGYTF. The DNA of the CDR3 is TGTGCCAGCAACAGTCTGTGGGATGGCTACACCTTC.

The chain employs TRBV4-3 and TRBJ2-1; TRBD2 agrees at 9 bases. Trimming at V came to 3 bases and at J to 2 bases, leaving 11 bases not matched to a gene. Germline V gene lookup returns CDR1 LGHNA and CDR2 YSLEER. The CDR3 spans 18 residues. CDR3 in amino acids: CASSQPPGAGGPYNEQFF. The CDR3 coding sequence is TGCGCCAGCAGCCAGCCACCGGGGGCGGGAGGGCCCTACAATGAGCAGTTCTTC.

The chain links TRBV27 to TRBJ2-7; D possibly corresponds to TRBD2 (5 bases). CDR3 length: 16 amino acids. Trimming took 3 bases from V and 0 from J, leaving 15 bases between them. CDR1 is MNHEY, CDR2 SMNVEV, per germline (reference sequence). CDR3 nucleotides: TGTGCCAGCAGTTTTGGGTGGGGTGGGAGCTCCTACGAGCAGTACTTC. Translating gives CASSFGWGGSSYEQYF.

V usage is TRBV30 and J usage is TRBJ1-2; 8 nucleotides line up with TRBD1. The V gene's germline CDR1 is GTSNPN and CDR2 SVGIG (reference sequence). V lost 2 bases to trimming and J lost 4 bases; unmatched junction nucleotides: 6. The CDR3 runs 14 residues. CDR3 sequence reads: CAWSIQGAGYGYTF. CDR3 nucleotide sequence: TGTGCCTGGAGTATCCAGGGGGCAGGCTATGGCTACACCTTC.

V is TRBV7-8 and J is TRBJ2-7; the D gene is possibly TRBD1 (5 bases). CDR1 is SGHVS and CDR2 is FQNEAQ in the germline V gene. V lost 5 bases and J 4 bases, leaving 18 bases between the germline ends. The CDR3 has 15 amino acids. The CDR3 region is CASSPTPQGIYEQYF. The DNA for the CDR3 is TGTGCCAGCAGCCCCACCCCCCAGGGAATTTACGAGCAGTACTTC.

The CDR3 bases are TGCGCCAGCACTAGCGGGGGCCTATCCTACAATGAGCAGTTCTTC. Translating it yields CASTSGGLSYNEQFF. The chain couples TRBV5-1 to TRBJ2-1; 10 nucleotides align to TRBD2. From germline, CDR1 is SGHRS and CDR2 YFSETQ. The CDR3 loop spans 15 amino acids. The V and J ends lost 6 bases and 1 base, in that order; junction bases with no gene match: 4. The full variable domain, in which reference TRBV5-1 and TRBJ2-1 provide the parts outside the CDR3, is KAGVTQTPRYLIKTRGQQVTLSCSPISGHRSVSWYQQTPGQGLQFLFEYFSETQRNKGNFPGRFSGRQFSNSRSEMNVSTLELGDSALYLCASTSGGLSYNEQFFGPGTRLTVL.

The CDR3 protein is CASTGDLGAYEQYF. The CDR3 region has the DNA TGTGCCAGCACCGGGGACCTGGGGGCGTACGAGCAGTACTTC. The rearrangement uses TRBV6-5 and TRBJ2-7, with D possibly matching TRBD1 (6 bases). The CDR3 covers 14 residues. The germline V gene encodes CDR1 MNHEY and CDR2 SVGAGI. The V end was cut by 7 bases, the J end by 4 bases, with 17 bases between.

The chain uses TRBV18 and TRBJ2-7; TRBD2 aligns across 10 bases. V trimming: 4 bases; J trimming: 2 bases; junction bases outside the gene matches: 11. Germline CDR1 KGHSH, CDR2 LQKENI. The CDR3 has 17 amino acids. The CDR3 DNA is TGTGCCAGCTCACACGGTCGGTCTAGCGGGGGAACCTACGAGCAGTACTTC. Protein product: CASSHGRSSGGTYEQYF. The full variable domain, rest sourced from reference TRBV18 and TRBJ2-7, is NAGVMQNPRHLVRRRGQEARLRCSPMKGHSHVYWYRQLPEEGLKFMVYLQKENIIDESGMPKERFSAEFPKEGPSILRIQQVVRGDSAAYFCASSHGRSSGGTYEQYFGPGTRLTVT.

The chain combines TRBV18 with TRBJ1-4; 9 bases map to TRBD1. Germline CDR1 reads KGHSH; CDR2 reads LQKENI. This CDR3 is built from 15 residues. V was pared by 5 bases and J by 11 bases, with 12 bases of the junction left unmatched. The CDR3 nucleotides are TGTGCCAGCTCATCACAGGGGGCCCTCACCGAGAAACTGTTTTTT. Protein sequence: CASSSQGALTEKLFF.

CDR3 residues: CASSLRGGEYSPLHF. The DNA of the CDR3 is TGTGCCAGCAGCCTGAGGGGGGGGGAGTATTCACCCCTCCACTTT. V gene TRBV27 combines with J gene TRBJ1-6; D might be TRBD1 (6 bases). Germline V lookup: CDR1 MNHEY, CDR2 SMNVEV (reference sequence). The CDR3 totals 15 residues. Trimming shortened V by 6 bases and J by 8 bases, and 17 bases separated the two germline ends.

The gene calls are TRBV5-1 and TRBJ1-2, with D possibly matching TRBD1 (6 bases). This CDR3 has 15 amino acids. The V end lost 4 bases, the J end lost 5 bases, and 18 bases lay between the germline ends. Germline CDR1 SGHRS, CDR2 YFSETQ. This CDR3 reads CASSRGSGESYGYTF. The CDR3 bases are TGCGCCAGCAGCCGAGGCTCAGGGGAGTCGTATGGCTACACCTTC.

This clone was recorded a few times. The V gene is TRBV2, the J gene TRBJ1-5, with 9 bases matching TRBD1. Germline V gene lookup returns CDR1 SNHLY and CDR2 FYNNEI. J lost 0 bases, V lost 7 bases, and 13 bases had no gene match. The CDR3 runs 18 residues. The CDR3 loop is CASKYGGGTGSSNQPQHF. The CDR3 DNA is TGTGCCAGCAAATACGGCGGCGGGACAGGGAGTAGCAATCAGCCCCAGCATTTT.

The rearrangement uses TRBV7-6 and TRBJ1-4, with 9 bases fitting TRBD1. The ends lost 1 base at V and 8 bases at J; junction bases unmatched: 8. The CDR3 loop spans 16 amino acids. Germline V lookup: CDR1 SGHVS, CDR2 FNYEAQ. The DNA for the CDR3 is TGTGCCAGCAGCTTAGGGGCGGGACAGGGAAGCGAAAAACTGTTTTTT. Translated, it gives CASSLGAGQGSEKLFF.

The CDR3 loop is CSGGSSYEQYF. The CDR3 DNA follows: TGCAGTGGAGGCAGCTCCTACGAGCAGTACTTC. J is TRBJ2-7 and V is TRBV20-1; D is ambiguous. The V and J ends lost 7 bases and 0 bases respectively, with 7 bases between them. This CDR3 has 11 amino acids. Germline V gives CDR1 DFQATT, CDR2 SNEGSKA (reference sequence).

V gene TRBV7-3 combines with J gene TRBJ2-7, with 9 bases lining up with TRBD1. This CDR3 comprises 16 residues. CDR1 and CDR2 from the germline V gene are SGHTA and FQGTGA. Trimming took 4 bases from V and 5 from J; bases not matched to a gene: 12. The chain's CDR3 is CASSSTPGQGFNEQYF. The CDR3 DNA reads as TGTGCCAGCAGCTCCACCCCGGGACAGGGTTTCAACGAGCAGTACTTC.

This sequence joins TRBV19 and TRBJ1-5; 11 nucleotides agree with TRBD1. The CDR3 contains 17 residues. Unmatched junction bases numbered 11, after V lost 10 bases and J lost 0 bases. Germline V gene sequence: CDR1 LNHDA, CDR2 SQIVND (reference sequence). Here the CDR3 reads CATSGTGGPNSNQPQHF. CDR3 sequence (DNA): TGTGCCACCTCCGGGACAGGGGGACCTAATAGCAATCAGCCCCAGCATTTT.

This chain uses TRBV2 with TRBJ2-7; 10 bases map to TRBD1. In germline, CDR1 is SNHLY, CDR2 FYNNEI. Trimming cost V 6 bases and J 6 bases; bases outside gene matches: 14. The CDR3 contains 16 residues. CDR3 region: CASSINRRQGASEQYF. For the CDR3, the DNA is TGTGCCAGCAGCATCAATCGGAGACAGGGGGCCAGCGAGCAGTACTTC.

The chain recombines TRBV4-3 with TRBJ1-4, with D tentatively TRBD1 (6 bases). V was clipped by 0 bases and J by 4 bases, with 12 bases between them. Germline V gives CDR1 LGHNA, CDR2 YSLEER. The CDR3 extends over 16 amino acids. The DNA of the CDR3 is TGCGCCAGCAGCCAAGATTCAGGGGCCAGTAATGAAAAACTGTTTTTT. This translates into CASSQDSGASNEKLFF.

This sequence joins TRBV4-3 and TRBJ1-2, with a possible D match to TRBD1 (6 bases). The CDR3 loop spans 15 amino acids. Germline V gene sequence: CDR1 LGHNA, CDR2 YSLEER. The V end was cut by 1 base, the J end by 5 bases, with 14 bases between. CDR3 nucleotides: TGCGCCAGCAGCCAAGGGGGAGGGGGGTCGTATGGCTACACCTTC. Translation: CASSQGGGGSYGYTF.